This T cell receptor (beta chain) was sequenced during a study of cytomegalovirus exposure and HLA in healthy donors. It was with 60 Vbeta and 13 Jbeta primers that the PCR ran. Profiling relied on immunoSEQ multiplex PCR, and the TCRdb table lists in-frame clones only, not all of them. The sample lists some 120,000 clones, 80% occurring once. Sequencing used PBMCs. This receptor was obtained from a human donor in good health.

The CDR3 region is CASSPNAYRTEAFF. As DNA, the CDR3 is TGTGCCAGCAGCCCGAACGCCTACAGGACTGAAGCTTTCTTT. The rearrangement uses TRBV7-9 and TRBJ1-1, with D possibly being TRBD1 (5 bases). This CDR3 region has 14 residues. The V end lost 5 bases, the J end lost 5 bases, and 15 bases lay between the germline ends. CDR1 is SEHNR and CDR2 is FQNEAQ in the germline V gene (reference sequence).